The 10 T cell receptor beta chains below were found in one sample sequenced in a study of T-cell reconstitution after alpha-beta-depleted transplantation in children (dated by TCRdb to about 2016). Library preparation used PCR. Sequencing took place on an Illumina HiSeq 2500. Molecular barcoding was employed in the preparation of TCR libraries, with unique molecular identifiers being used to normalize TCRbeta repertoire quantification. The public reads were run again by TCRdb, first through fastp at Q25 and then through MiXCR, and only productive beta chains were kept. Each CDR3 protein appears once, grouped with its most common genes and DNA. The sample table shows 350,000 to 450,000 distinct CDR3 sequences, and about an eighth are seen once. The ten largest clones capture about 4% of the sample. Sequenced material: PBMCs, taken from the stem cell graft. These receptors came from a human donor who donated a stem cell graft to a child with Fanconi anemia.

V gene TRBV4-1 combines with J gene TRBJ2-5, with a tentative D call TRBD1 (6 bases). The V gene lost 4 bases and the J gene lost 1 base, with 16 bases spanning the gap. Germline CDR1 reads MGHRA; CDR2 reads YSYEKL. This CDR3 region has 16 residues. The CDR3 here is CASSLREGHSQETQYF. Here the CDR3 DNA reads TGCGCCAGCAGCCTCCGAGAGGGACATTCCCAAGAGACCCAGTACTTC.

The rearrangement links TRBV11-2 to TRBJ1-2, with unresolved D. CDR1 is SGHAT and CDR2 is FQNNGV in the germline V gene. V was clipped by 3 bases and J by 2 bases, with 7 bases between them. The CDR3 length is 13 residues. CDR3: CASSFGSNYGYTF. Here the CDR3 DNA reads TGTGCCAGCAGCTTCGGCTCGAACTATGGCTACACCTTC.

This chain links TRBV28 with TRBJ1-2; D gene uncertain. V was cut by 7 bases and J by 2 bases, with 11 bases left in between. This CDR3 comprises 13 residues. CDR1 and CDR2 (germline): MDHEN, SYDVKM. CDR3 bases: TGTGCCAGCAAGCGGGGATGGAACTATGGCTACACCTTC. It encodes CASKRGWNYGYTF.

This clonotype was observed a few times. The chain links TRBV12-3 or TRBV12-4 to TRBJ2-1; possibly TRBD1 for D (6 bases). The V gene lost 2 bases and the J gene lost 9 bases, with 17 bases spanning the gap. This CDR3 is 15 amino acids long. CDR3 residues: CASSLLDSSLSEQFF. The CDR3 DNA sequence: TGTGCCAGCAGTTTACTGGACAGTTCTCTATCTGAGCAGTTCTTC.

This rearrangement joins TRBV5-1 to TRBJ2-3; the match to TRBD1 covers 9 bases. In germline, CDR1 is SGHRS, CDR2 YFSETQ. CDR3 size: 15 residues. Unmatched junction bases numbered 5, after V lost 4 bases and J lost 2 bases. CDR3 DNA sequence: TGCGCCAGCAGCAATCGGGACAGGGCCACAGATACGCAGTATTTT. This sequence encodes CASSNRDRATDTQYF.

This sequence joins TRBV7-9 and TRBJ1-5; D is perhaps TRBD1 (6 bases). The CDR3 is made up of 14 amino acids. The germline gives CDR1 SEHNR, CDR2 FQNEAQ (reference sequence). With 3 bases removed from V and 3 bases from J, the gap between germline ends came to 9 bases. Written as DNA, the CDR3 is TGTGCCAGCAGCTTGGCGGGGGCCAATCAGCCCCAGCATTTT. It codes for CASSLAGANQPQHF.

There are a few counts of this clonotype. The chain links TRBV29-1 to TRBJ1-1; perhaps TRBD1 as D (5 bases). Trimming cost V 1 base and J 1 base, with 13 bases left between them. This CDR3 is 15 amino acids long. Germline-derived CDR1 and CDR2 are SQVTM and ANQGSEA. The CDR3 nucleotides are TGCAGCGTTGAAGGTGGGGCAGGACAGAACACTGAAGCTTTCTTT. Translating gives CSVEGGAGQNTEAFF.

This clonotype was observed at least ten times. The chain employs TRBV10-2 and TRBJ1-1, with D unclear. From germline, CDR1 is WSHSY and CDR2 SAAADI. The V and J ends lost 3 bases and 7 bases respectively, with 9 bases between them. The CDR3 loop spans 12 amino acids. Here the CDR3 reads CASSDGLGEAFF. The CDR3 coding sequence is TGCGCCAGCAGTGACGGATTGGGTGAAGCTTTCTTT.

This clonotype was counted only a few times. The chain joins TRBV4-3 to TRBJ2-1; TRBD1 is a possible D gene (6 bases). The CDR3 spans 16 residues. With 2 bases removed from V and 8 bases from J, the gap between germline ends came to 19 bases. Germline V gene data show CDR1 as LGHNA and CDR2 as YSLEER. The chain's CDR3 is CASSQSPGHHSDEQFF. The CDR3 DNA reads TGCGCCAGCAGCCAATCACCGGGACATCATAGCGATGAGCAGTTCTTC.

This clonotype was recorded a few times. CDR3 DNA: TGTGCCAGCAGCCCCGGACAGGGAGTACAGGGGGAGCTGTTTTTT. This encodes CASSPGQGVQGELFF. The chain carries TRBV3-1 and TRBJ2-2, with 8 bases identical to TRBD1. The CDR3 covers 15 residues. CDR1 is LGHDT, CDR2 YNNKEL, per germline (reference sequence). V lost 4 bases to trimming and J lost 8 bases; unmatched junction nucleotides: 9.